This T cell receptor beta chain derives from a study of T-cell memory formation after mild COVID-19. Study summary: Largely, the TCR clusters proved donor specific.

With V trimmed by 1 base and J by 7 bases, 3 bases remained unmatched. The CDR3 has 15 amino acids. The germline CDR1 and CDR2 sequences are MNHNY and SVGAGI (reference sequence). As for this clonotype: Its specificity is unknown.

One entry per CDR3 protein, called by TCRdb with MiXCR from the 5' RACE reads. This sample carries about 160,000 distinct CDR3 sequences, roughly 28% of them seen once, and the ten largest clones take around 11%. Study-wide results and limits: Cross-reactive memory apparently joined, as some responding clones appeared in pre-infection memory.

This sequence originates from an adult woman who had mild COVID-19 (a few samples of this study predate the infection). Cell type and time point are not known. What was sequenced was PBMCs or a T cell subset sorted from them (not recorded which). The rearrangement links TRBV6-6 to TRBJ1-6; 8 bases are a match to TRBD1. In DNA form, the CDR3 reads TGTGCCAGCAGTTACTTAGGACAGGGAAATTCACCCCTCCACTTT. Amino acids: CASSYLGQGNSPLHF.